This TCR beta chain was obtained from a study of early T cells in non-severe SARS-CoV-2 infection. This clonotype was observed a few times. Antigen: not known. Study-level findings and limits: VDJdb-based matching was biased toward anti-spike CD8 responses and missed private and CD4 specificities.

Unique molecular identifiers tagged individual cDNA molecules. Via MiXCR, TCRdb re-called the 5' RACE reads, giving one row per CDR3 protein. The repertoire has roughly 99,000 distinct CDR3 sequences, around 10% of them found once; the top ten carry approximately 6.9%. This sequence was found in an adult who was a healthcare worker with PCR-confirmed SARS-CoV-2 infection or an uninfected control (not recorded which). Sequenced: whole blood.

The CDR3 nucleotides read TGTGCGAGTGGCGTCCCCGATACGCAGTATTTT. Translation: CASGVPDTQYF. The chain employs TRBV28 and TRBJ2-3, with D unresolved. The V gene's germline CDR1 is MDHEN and CDR2 SYDVKM. The CDR3 is made up of 11 amino acids.